This T cell receptor beta chain was sequenced during a study of T cell responses to AZD1222 COVID-19 vaccine. The table came from immunoSEQ multiplex PCR; TCRdb's copy has only in-frame clones and leaves some out. The sample includes about 56,000 clones, roughly 88% of them seen just once. Concerning this clone: The antigen remains undetermined.

This CDR3 is 15 amino acids long. Trimming pared 4 bases from V and 8 bases from J, leaving 16 bases between. The germline gives CDR1 KGHDR, CDR2 SFDVKD. General study findings and limits: Breadth and depth of Spike-specific TCRs rose after two AZD1222 doses.

This chain joins TRBV24-1 and TRBJ1-4, with D perhaps TRBD1 (5 bases). This sample comprised peripheral blood, obtained on day 0 of AZD1222 vaccination. The origin of this receptor is an adult in good health. CDR3 sequence reads: CATSDSRAEGEKLFF. The CDR3 DNA reads TGTGCCACCAGTGACTCCAGGGCGGAGGGGGAAAAACTGTTTTTT.